One and the same sample provided the 20 T cell receptor beta chains below, sequenced in a study of shared clonotypes between healthy human individuals. Only in-frame clones appear in the TCRdb table, and some are missing; sequencing was by immunoSEQ multiplex PCR. The sample includes about a million clones, approximately 80% of them seen just once. The specimen was memory CD4+ T cells from PBMCs. Subset defined: CD45RA-negative fraction. The receptor source for this set is a man between 18 and 29 years old in good health. Some clones in this sample may be carry-over from other donors' samples.

Remarks on this clone: This could be a read error, since a much larger clone is one nucleotide away. This sample also contains other DNA sequences that code for the same CDR3. The rearrangement links TRBV28 to TRBJ2-7, with unresolved D. Deletions cut 1 base from V and 2 bases from J, with 6 bases between. Germline V lookup: CDR1 MDHEN, CDR2 SYDVKM. The CDR3 totals 13 residues. The CDR3 sequence: CASSLSQTYEQYF. The CDR3 DNA is TGTGCCAGCAGTTTATCACAGACCTACGAGCAGTACTTC. The full variable domain, in which reference TRBV28 and TRBJ2-7 provide the parts outside the CDR3, is DVKVTQSSRYLVKRTGEKVFLECVQDMDHENMFWYRQDPGLGLRLIYFSYDVKMKEKGDIPEGYSVSREKKERFSLILESASTNQTSMYLCASSLSQTYEQYFGPGTRLTVT.

V and J are TRBV4-2 and TRBJ1-4; a weak D match, TRBD1 (5 bases). Germline CDR1 and CDR2: LGHNA and YNFKEQ. V was cut by 5 bases and J by 6 bases, with 13 bases left in between. The CDR3 has 14 amino acids. The CDR3 region has the DNA TGTGCCAGCAGCTCGACAGAGTCCGATGAAAAACTGTTTTTT. As protein: CASSSTESDEKLFF.

The chain joins TRBV28 to TRBJ2-1; 7 bases line up with TRBD2. The germline CDR1 and CDR2 sequences are MDHEN and SYDVKM. The CDR3 contains 15 residues. J was trimmed by 6 bases and V by 5 bases; bases with no gene match: 10. This chain's CDR3 is CASSPAGVRGNEQFF. The CDR3 bases are TGTGCCAGCAGTCCGGCGGGAGTGCGAGGCAATGAGCAGTTCTTC.

The V and J genes are TRBV7-3 and TRBJ1-1; D not resolved. Germline V gene sequence: CDR1 SGHTA, CDR2 FQGTGA. Trimming shortened V by 2 bases and J by 4 bases, and 8 bases separated the two germline ends. This CDR3 is 13 amino acids long. The CDR3 reads CASSLRGGTEAFF. In DNA, the CDR3 is TGTGCCAGCAGCTTACGAGGTGGCACTGAAGCTTTCTTT.

V gene TRBV7-2 combines with J gene TRBJ2-3; D gene uncertain. V lost 3 bases and J 2 bases, leaving 12 bases between the germline ends. Germline V gene sequence: CDR1 SGHTA, CDR2 FQGNSA. The CDR3 totals 15 residues. The CDR3 nucleotides read TGTGCCAGCAGCTTCCTGGCTACCGACACAGATACGCAGTATTTT. Amino acid sequence: CASSFLATDTDTQYF.

This clone came up a few times. This chain joins TRBV28 and TRBJ1-4; D gene unclear. Trimming left V 2 bases short and J 0 bases short, with 10 bases between. The CDR3 is made up of 16 amino acids. Germline V gene sequence: CDR1 MDHEN, CDR2 SYDVKM. CDR3 in DNA: TGTGCCAGCAGTTTACGCGGGAGCGCAACTAATGAAAAACTGTTTTTT. This encodes CASSLRGSATNEKLFF.

The chain carries TRBV19 and TRBJ2-1, with D possibly matching TRBD2 (6 bases). Germline lookup yields CDR1 LNHDA and CDR2 SQIVND (reference sequence). This CDR3 has 14 amino acids. V lost 5 bases and J lost 6, with 14 bases in between. The DNA of the CDR3 is TGTGCCAGTAGTCGAGGGACTTTCATCAATGAGCAGTTCTTC. Its translation is CASSRGTFINEQFF.

The chain combines TRBV30 with TRBJ2-7; D remains ambiguous. Germline V gives CDR1 GTSNPN, CDR2 SVGIG (reference sequence). The V and J ends lost 1 base and 1 base respectively, with 14 bases between them. The CDR3 consists of 15 residues. CDR3 sequence (DNA): TGTGCCTGGAGTGCGGCAGGCCGAATTTCCTACGAGCAGTACTTC. It encodes CAWSAAGRISYEQYF. Supplemented by reference TRBV30 and TRBJ2-7, the full variable domain reads SQTIHQWPATLVQPVGSPLSLECTVEGTSNPNLYWYRQAAGRGLQLLFYSVGIGQISSEVPQNLSASRPQDRQFILSSKKLLLSDSGFYLCAWSAAGRISYEQYFGPGTRLTVT.

The chain links TRBV6-5 to TRBJ1-3; unclear D gene. The V end was cut by 4 bases, the J end by 4 bases, with 17 bases between. The CDR3 totals 16 residues. Germline CDR1 MNHEY, CDR2 SVGAGI. DNA of the CDR3: TGTGCCAGCAGTTTGGGGAATCCCCAAGGCGGAAACACCATATATTTT. The encoded protein is CASSLGNPQGGNTIYF.

This clone was observed once. The rearrangement links TRBV14 to TRBJ2-1; 7 bases are shared with TRBD1. Germline V gene data show CDR1 as SGHDN and CDR2 as FVKESK. This CDR3 is built from 16 residues. The J segment lost 6 bases and the V segment lost 0 bases, leaving 8 bases of the junction unmatched. CDR3 DNA sequence: TGTGCCAGCAGCCAAGAAGACAGGGTTTCTTTCAATGAGCAGTTCTTC. Its translation: CASSQEDRVSFNEQFF.

The V gene is TRBV28, the J gene TRBJ1-3, with 10 bases fitting TRBD1. CDR1 and CDR2 from the germline V gene are MDHEN and SYDVKM. V lost 5 bases, J lost 11 bases, and 12 bases stayed unmatched. There are 15 residues in the CDR3. CDR3 loop: CASSGPGQGIGSIYF. CDR3 bases: TGTGCCAGCAGTGGACCGGGACAGGGGATCGGCTCCATATATTTT.

The sample holds one count of this clone. In DNA form, the CDR3 reads TGCAGCGTTTATAGAACTAGCGGTTCCTACGAGCAGTACTTC. Translating gives CSVYRTSGSYEQYF. J is TRBJ2-7 and V is TRBV29-1; 8 nucleotides match TRBD2. Trimming cost V 5 bases and J 1 base; bases outside gene matches: 7. Germline values: CDR1 SQVTM, CDR2 ANQGSEA. This CDR3 is 14 amino acids long.

This clone was seen a few times. This chain uses TRBV5-4 with TRBJ2-5; 10 positions agree with TRBD2. This CDR3 has 14 residues. Germline V lookup: CDR1 SGHNT, CDR2 YYREEE (reference sequence). Unmatched junction bases numbered 5, after V lost 6 bases and J lost 3 bases. DNA for the CDR3: TGTGCCAGCACTTACGGGACTAGCGAAGAGACCCAGTACTTC. It is translated as CASTYGTSEETQYF.

The chain is built from TRBV29-1 and TRBJ2-1, with TRBD2 identical over 11 bases. Germline loops: CDR1 SQVTM, CDR2 ANQGSEA. This CDR3 has 16 residues. With V trimmed by 3 bases and J by 10 bases, 14 bases remained unmatched. The CDR3 DNA reads TGCAGCGTTGAGGTACTAGCGGGAGCTCGTCGGGGAGAGCAGTTCTTC. This codes for CSVEVLAGARRGEQFF.

The V call is TRBV28, the J call TRBJ2-1; 9 nucleotides agree with TRBD1. CDR3 length equals 14 residues. Trimming took 3 bases from V and 12 from J; bases not matched to a gene: 9. Germline CDR1 MDHEN, CDR2 SYDVKM. CDR3 amino acids: CASSLTGGSRWQFF. The CDR3 DNA reads as TGTGCCAGCAGTTTGACAGGGGGGTCACGTTGGCAGTTCTTC.

This chain uses TRBV6-1 with TRBJ1-3; D is uncertain. Germline V gene lookup returns CDR1 MNHNS and CDR2 SASEGT. V was trimmed by 6 bases and J by 7 bases, leaving 10 bases between them. The CDR3 consists of 12 residues. This CDR3 is CASRSVGNTIYF. As DNA, the CDR3 is TGTGCCAGCAGATCAGTCGGCAACACCATATATTTT.

This clone occurred once. The chain links TRBV18 to TRBJ1-3, with 9 positions matching TRBD1. The CDR3 is 16 amino acids. CDR1 and CDR2 (germline): KGHSH, LQKENI. V shed 3 bases and J 0 bases; nucleotides not matched to a gene: 3. CDR3 loop: CASSPGTGFSGNTIYF. Written as DNA, the CDR3 is TGTGCCAGCTCACCCGGGACAGGGTTCTCTGGAAACACCATATATTTT.

J is TRBJ2-7 and V is TRBV7-2, with 11 bases matching TRBD1. The CDR3 runs to 16 residues. Germline V gene lookup returns CDR1 SGHTA and CDR2 FQGNSA. J gave up 7 bases and V 2 bases, and 10 bases lay outside the gene matches. The CDR3 nucleotides read TGTGCCAGCAGCTTACCCCCCGGACAGGGGGCGTGGGAGCAGTACTTC. As protein: CASSLPPGQGAWEQYF.

The genes are TRBV10-3 and TRBJ2-7; tentative D call: TRBD1 (6 bases). The CDR3 is 12 residues long. V was cut by 3 bases and J by 7 bases, with 10 bases left in between. The germline gives CDR1 ENHRY, CDR2 SYGVKD. Here the CDR3 reads CAISERGWEQYF. The CDR3, as DNA: TGTGCCATCAGTGAAAGGGGGTGGGAGCAGTACTTC.

This clone occurred many times. The rearrangement uses TRBV2 and TRBJ1-1; D gene ambiguous. Trimming took off 4 bases at V and 8 bases at J, with 11 bases between the two ends. In germline, CDR1 is SNHLY, CDR2 FYNNEI. The CDR3 has 12 amino acids. In DNA form, the CDR3 reads TGTGCCAGCAGTGTTTCCCCCTCGGAAGCTTTCTTT. It specifies CASSVSPSEAFF. The full variable domain, in which reference TRBV2 and TRBJ1-1 provide the parts outside the CDR3, is EPEVTQTPSHQVTQMGQEVILRCVPISNHLYFYWYRQILGQKVEFLVSFYNNEISEKSEIFDDQFSVERPDGSNFTLKIRSTKLEDSAMYFCASSVSPSEAFFGQGTRLTVV.